The table lists the clone carrying this T cell receptor (beta chain) with a count of one. Antigen specificity is unknown. From germline, CDR1 is MDHEN and CDR2 SYDVKM. Trimming left V 3 bases short and J 7 bases short, with 15 bases between. This CDR3 is 14 amino acids long. The protocol was immunoSEQ multiplex PCR, while the TCRdb copy is restricted to in-frame clones and leaves out a portion. The table shows over 2 million clones, with 85% to 95% occurring only once. The data were obtained in a study of shared clonotypes between healthy human individuals. General study findings and limits: The four-donor shared clonotypes exceeded non-shared clonotypes in generation probability, with non-shared ones scoring lower.

The study enrolled healthy HIV-negative adults without recent acute infections or vaccinations as donors. The donors were all Caucasian adults (living in Nashville, Tennessee). The chain carries TRBV28 and TRBJ2-5; D is perhaps TRBD1 or TRBD2 (5 bases each). The TCR comes from a man aged 18 to 30 in good health. Some clones in this sample may be carry-over from other donors' samples. The material sequenced was naive CD4+ T cells from PBMCs. Subset specified: CD45RA+ positively selected. The CDR3 here is CASSFTGPEGTQYF. The DNA of the CDR3 is TGTGCCAGCAGTTTTACGGGACCAGAAGGGACCCAGTACTTC.